This TCR beta chain derives from a study of blood T cell repertoires in COVID-19. Study overall: Nucleic acid was either cDNA or gDNA, and it came from T cells, B-cell-depleted T cells, or PBMCs.

Authors' data handling: Cell counts per sample came from amplifying reference gene primers. The assay was immunoSEQ multiplex PCR, and TCRdb's table has in-frame clones only and misses some. Clonal size and the V and J genes are those of that table, whereas D and trimming came from the DNA. The top ten clones hold around 0.98% of a sample with some 260,000 clones, 88% of them seen once. Trimming cost V 3 bases and J 5 bases, with 11 bases left between them. CDR1 and CDR2 (germline): SGHNT, YYREEE (reference sequence). CDR3 size: 13 residues. What was sequenced was peripheral blood. The TCR comes from a woman aged 40 to 55 who had recovered from COVID-19. The rearrangement links TRBV5-4 to TRBJ2-5, with a weak D call TRBD2 (6 bases). CDR3 region: CASSWAGRETQYF. In DNA, the CDR3 is TGTGCCAGCAGCTGGGCGGGGCGGGAGACCCAGTACTTC.